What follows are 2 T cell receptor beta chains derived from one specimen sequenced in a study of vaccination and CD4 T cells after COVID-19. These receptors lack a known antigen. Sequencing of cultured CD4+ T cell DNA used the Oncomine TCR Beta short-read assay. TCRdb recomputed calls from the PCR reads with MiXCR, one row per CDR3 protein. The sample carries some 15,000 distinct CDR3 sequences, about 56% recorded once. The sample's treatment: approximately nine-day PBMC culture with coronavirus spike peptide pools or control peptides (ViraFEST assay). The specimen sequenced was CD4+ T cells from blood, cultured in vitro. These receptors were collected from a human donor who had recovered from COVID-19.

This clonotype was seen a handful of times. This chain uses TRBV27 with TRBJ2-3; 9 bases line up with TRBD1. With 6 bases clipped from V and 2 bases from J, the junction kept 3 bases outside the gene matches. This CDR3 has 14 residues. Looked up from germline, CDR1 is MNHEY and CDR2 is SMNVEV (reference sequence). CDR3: CASRNRGHTDTQYF. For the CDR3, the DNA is TGTGCCAGCAGAAACAGGGGGCACACAGATACGCAGTATTTT.

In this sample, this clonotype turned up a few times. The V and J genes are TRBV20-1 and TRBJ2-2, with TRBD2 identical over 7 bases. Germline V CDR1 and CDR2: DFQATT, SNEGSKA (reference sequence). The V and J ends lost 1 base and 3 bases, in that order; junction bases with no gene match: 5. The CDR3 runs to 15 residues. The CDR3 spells CSARAGLRDTGELFF. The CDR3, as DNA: TGCAGTGCTAGAGCGGGACTACGTGACACCGGGGAGCTGTTTTTT.